This TCR beta chain was obtained from a study of cytomegalovirus exposure and HLA in healthy donors. A multiplex PCR was run with 60 Vbeta primers and 13 Jbeta primers. Repertoires were generated with immunoSEQ multiplex PCR, while TCRdb's copy carries only in-frame clones and drops some. Counted here are about 160,000 clones, approximately 80% occurring once; the ten biggest clones make up roughly 7.5%. Unrecorded immune exposures were likely, despite nominal health at sampling. The V end was cut by 7 bases, the J end by 2 bases, with 5 bases between. This CDR3 contains 11 residues. Germline CDR1 and CDR2: DFQATT and SNEGSKA (reference sequence).

The receptor was isolated from a woman aged 25-40 years in good health and CMV-seropositive. The chain employs TRBV20-1 and TRBJ1-4; D remains unclear. The sample was PBMCs. CDR3 amino acids: CSVGTNEKLFF. DNA of the CDR3: TGCAGTGTCGGGACTAATGAAAAACTGTTTTTT.